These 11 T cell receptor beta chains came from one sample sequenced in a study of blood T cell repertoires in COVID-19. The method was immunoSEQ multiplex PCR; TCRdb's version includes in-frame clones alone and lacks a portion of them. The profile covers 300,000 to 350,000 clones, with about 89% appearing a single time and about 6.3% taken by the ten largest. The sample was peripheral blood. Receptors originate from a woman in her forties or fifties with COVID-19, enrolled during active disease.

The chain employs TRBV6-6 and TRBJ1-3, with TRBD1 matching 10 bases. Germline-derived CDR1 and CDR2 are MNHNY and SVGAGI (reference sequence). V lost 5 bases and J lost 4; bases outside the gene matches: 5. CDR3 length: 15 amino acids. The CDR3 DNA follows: TGTGCCAGCAGTACGGCGGGACAGGGGGGAAACACCATATATTTT. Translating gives CASSTAGQGGNTIYF.

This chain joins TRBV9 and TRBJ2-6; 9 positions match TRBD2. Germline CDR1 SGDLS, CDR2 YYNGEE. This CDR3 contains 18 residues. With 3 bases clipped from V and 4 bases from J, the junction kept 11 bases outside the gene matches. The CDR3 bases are TGTGCCAGCAGCGCTGTGATAGCGGGGGTCACCGGGGCCAACGTCCTGACTTTC. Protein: CASSAVIAGVTGANVLTF.

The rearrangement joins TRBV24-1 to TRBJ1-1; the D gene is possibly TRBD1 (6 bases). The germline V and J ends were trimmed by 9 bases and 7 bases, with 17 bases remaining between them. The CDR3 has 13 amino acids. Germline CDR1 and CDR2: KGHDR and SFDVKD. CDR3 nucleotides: TGTGCCACCTTGGGGGCCGGAGGTGGTGAAGCTTTCTTT. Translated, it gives CATLGAGGGEAFF.

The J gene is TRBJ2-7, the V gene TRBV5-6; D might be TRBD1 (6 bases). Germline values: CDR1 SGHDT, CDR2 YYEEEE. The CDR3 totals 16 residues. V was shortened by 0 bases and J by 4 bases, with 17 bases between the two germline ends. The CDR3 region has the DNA TGTGCCAGCAGCTTGGCTCTACAGGGTGAGTTGTACGAGCAGTACTTC. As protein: CASSLALQGELYEQYF.

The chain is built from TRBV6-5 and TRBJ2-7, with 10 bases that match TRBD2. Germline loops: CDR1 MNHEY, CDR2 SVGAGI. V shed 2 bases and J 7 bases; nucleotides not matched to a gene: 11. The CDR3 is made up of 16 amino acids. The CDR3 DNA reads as TGTGCCAGCAGTTACCCCCCTAGCGGGAGCATAAGGGAGCAGTACTTC. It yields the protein CASSYPPSGSIREQYF.

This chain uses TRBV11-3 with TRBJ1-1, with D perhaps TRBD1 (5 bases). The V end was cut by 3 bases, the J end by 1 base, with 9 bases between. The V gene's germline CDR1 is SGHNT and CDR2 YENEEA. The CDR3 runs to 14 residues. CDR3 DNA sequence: TGTGCCAGCAGCTTCGGCAGGGAGAACACTGAAGCTTTCTTT. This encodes CASSFGRENTEAFF.

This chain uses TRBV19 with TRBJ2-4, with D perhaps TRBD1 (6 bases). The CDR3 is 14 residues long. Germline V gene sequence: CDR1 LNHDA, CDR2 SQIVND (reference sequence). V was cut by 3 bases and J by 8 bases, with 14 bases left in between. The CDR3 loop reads CASSMAGTYHIQYF. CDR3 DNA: TGTGCCAGTAGTATGGCCGGGACATACCACATTCAGTACTTC.

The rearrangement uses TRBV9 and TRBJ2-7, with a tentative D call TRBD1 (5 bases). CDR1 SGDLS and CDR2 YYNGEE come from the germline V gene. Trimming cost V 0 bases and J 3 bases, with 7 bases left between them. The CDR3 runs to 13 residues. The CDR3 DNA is TGTGCCAGCAGCGTAGCCCAGGGCTACGAGCAGTACTTC. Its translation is CASSVAQGYEQYF.

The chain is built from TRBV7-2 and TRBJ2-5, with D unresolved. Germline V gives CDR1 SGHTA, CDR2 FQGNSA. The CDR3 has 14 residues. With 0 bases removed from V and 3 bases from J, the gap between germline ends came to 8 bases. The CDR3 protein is CASSLAGPKETQYF. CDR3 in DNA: TGTGCCAGCAGCTTAGCGGGCCCCAAAGAGACCCAGTACTTC.

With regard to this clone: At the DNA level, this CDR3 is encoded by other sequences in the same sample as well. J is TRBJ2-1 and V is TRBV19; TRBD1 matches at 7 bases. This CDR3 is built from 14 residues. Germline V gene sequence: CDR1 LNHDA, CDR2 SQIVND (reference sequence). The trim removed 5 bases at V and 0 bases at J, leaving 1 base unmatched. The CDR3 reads CASSPGGSYNEQFF. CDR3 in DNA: TGTGCCAGTAGTCCAGGGGGCTCCTACAATGAGCAGTTCTTC.

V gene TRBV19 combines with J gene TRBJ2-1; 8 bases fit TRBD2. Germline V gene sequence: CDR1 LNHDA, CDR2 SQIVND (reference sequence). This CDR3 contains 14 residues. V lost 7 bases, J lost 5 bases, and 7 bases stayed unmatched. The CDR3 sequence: CASKWREVNNEQFF. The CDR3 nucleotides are TGTGCCAGTAAATGGCGGGAGGTTAACAATGAGCAGTTCTTC.